This T cell receptor beta chain was observed in a study of blood T cell repertoires in COVID-19. Original processing notes: Estimates of nucleated cell counts were drawn from the amplification of reference gene primers. Some clones are missing from TCRdb's copy, which holds only in-frame ones; the method was immunoSEQ multiplex PCR. Clone size and V and J calls were adopted from that table, with D and trimming inferred from the DNA. In the table there are around 68,000 clones, approximately 85% of which are singletons. The CDR3 consists of 12 residues. CDR1 and CDR2 from the germline V gene are MDHEN and SYDVKM. Trimming at V came to 3 bases and at J to 11 bases, leaving 6 bases not matched to a gene.

The sample consisted of peripheral blood. The TCR was taken from an older man with acute or convalescent COVID-19. V gene TRBV28 combines with J gene TRBJ1-1; TRBD1 aligns across 7 bases. The CDR3 region is CASSLRTGRAFF. DNA of the CDR3: TGTGCCAGCAGTTTGAGGACAGGCAGGGCTTTCTTT.